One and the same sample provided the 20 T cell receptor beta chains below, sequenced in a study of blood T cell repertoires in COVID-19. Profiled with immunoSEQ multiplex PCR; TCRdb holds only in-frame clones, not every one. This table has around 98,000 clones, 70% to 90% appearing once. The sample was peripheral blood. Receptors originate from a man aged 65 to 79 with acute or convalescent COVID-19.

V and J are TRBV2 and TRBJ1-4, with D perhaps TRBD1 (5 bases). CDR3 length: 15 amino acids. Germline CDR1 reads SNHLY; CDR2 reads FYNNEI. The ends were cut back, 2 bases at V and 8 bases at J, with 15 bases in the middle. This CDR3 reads CASSEWKGAGEKLFF. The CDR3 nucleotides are TGTGCCAGCAGTGAATGGAAAGGGGCAGGGGAAAAACTGTTTTTT.

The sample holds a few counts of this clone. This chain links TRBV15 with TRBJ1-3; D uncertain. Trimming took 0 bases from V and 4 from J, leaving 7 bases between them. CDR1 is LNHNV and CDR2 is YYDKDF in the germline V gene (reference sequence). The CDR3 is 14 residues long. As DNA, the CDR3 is TGTGCCACCAGCAGAGATGAGGTCGGAAACACCATATATTTT. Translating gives CATSRDEVGNTIYF.

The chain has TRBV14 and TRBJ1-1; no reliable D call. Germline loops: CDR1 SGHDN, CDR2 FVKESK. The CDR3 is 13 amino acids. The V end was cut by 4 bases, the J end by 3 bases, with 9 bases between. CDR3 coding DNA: TGTGCCAGCAGCCTCCAACAGTACACTGAAGCTTTCTTT. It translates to CASSLQQYTEAFF.

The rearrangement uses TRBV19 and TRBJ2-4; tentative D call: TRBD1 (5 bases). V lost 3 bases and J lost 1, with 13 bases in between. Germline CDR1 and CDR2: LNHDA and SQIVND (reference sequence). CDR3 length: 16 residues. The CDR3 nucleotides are TGTGCCAGTAGTATGCTGGACACACCGGCCAAAAACATTCAGTACTTC. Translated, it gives CASSMLDTPAKNIQYF.

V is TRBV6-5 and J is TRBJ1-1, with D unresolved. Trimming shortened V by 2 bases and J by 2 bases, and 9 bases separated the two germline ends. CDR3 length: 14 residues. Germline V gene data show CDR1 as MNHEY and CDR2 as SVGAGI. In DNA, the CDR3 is TGTGCCAGCAGTTACACTATTCTCAACACTGAAGCTTTCTTT. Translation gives CASSYTILNTEAFF.

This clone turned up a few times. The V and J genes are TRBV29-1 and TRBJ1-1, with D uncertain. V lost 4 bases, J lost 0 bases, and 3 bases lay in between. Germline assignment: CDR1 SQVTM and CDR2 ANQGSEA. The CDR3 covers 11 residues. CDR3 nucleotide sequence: TGCAGCGTTGCAGTGAACACTGAAGCTTTCTTT. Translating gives CSVAVNTEAFF.

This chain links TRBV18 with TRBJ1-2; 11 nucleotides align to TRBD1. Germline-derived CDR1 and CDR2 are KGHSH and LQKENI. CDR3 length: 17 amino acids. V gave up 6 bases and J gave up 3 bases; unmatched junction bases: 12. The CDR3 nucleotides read TGTGCCAGCTCGCTTGATGCCGGGACAGGGGGTTACTATGGCTACACCTTC. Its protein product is CASSLDAGTGGYYGYTF.

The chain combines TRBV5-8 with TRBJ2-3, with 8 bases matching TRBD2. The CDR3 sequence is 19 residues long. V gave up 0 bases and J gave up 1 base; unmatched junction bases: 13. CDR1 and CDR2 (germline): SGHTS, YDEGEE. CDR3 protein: CASSLGFSAGGVGTDTQYF. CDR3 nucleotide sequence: TGTGCCAGCAGCTTGGGATTCTCGGCGGGGGGTGTGGGCACAGATACGCAGTATTTT.

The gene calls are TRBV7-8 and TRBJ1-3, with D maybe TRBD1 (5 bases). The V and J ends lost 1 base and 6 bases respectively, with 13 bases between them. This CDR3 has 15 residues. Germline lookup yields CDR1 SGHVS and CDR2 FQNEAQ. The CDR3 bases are TGTGCCAGCAGCTTAGAGGCAGGGTTCGAAAACACCATATATTTT. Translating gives CASSLEAGFENTIYF.

For the CDR3, the DNA is TGTGCCAGTAGTATCCGAAGAGGGTACTACGAGCAGTACGTC. Translated, it gives CASSIRRGYYEQYV. The V gene is TRBV19, the J gene TRBJ2-7, with D perhaps TRBD2 (5 bases). Germline CDR1 and CDR2: LNHDA and SQIVND (reference sequence). Trimming removed 3 bases from V and 3 bases from J, with 12 bases in between. This CDR3 is built from 14 residues.

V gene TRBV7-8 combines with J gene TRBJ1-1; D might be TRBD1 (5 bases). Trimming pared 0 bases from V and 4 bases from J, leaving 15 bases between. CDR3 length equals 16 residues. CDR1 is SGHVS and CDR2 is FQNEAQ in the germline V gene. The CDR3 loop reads CASSLAEGRSGTEAFF. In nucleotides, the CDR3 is TGTGCCAGCAGCTTAGCGGAGGGGCGGTCGGGCACTGAAGCTTTCTTT.

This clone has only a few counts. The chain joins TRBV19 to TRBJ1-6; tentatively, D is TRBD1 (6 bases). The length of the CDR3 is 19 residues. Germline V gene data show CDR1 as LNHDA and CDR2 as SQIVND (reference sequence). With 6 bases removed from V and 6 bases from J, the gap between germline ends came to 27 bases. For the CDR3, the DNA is TGTGCCAGTAGCCACCGGGGGGGCCCGACCAACCTTCTTAATTCACCCCTCCACTTT. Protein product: CASSHRGGPTNLLNSPLHF. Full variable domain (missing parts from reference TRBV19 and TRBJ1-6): DGGITQSPKYLFRKEGQNVTLSCEQNLNHDAMYWYRQDPGQGLRLIYYSQIVNDFQKGDIAEGYSVSREKKESFPLTVTSAQKNPTAFYLCASSHRGGPTNLLNSPLHFGNGTRLTVT.

CDR3 region: CASSEGRGTGGGYGYTF. In DNA, the CDR3 is TGTGCCAGCAGTGAGGGTAGAGGGACAGGGGGGGGCTATGGCTACACCTTC. This chain uses TRBV6-1 with TRBJ1-2; TRBD1 agrees at 11 bases. Germline V CDR1 and CDR2: MNHNS, SASEGT. The CDR3 extends over 17 amino acids. The V and J ends lost 3 bases and 4 bases, in that order; junction bases with no gene match: 10.

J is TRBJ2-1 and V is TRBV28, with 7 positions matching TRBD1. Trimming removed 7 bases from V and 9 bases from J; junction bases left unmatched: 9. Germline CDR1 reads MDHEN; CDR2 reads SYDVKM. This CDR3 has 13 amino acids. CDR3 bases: TGTGCCAGCACATTTGACAGGGTCGGTGAGCAGTTCTTC. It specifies CASTFDRVGEQFF.

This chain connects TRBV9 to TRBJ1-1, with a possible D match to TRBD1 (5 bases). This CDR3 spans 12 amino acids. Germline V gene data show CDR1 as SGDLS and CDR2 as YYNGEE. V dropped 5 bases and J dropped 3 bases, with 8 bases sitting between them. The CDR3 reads CASRGGDTEAFF. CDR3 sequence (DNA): TGTGCCAGCAGGGGAGGGGACACTGAAGCTTTCTTT.

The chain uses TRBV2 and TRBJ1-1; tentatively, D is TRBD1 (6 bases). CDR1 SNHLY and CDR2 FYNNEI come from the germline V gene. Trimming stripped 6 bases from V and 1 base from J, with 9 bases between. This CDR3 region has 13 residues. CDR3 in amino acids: CASRDSGNTEAFF. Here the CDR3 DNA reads TGTGCCAGCAGGGACAGTGGGAACACTGAAGCTTTCTTT. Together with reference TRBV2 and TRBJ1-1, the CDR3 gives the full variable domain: EPEVTQTPSHQVTQMGQEVILRCVPISNHLYFYWYRQILGQKVEFLVSFYNNEISEKSEIFDDQFSVERPDGSNFTLKIRSTKLEDSAMYFCASRDSGNTEAFFGQGTRLTVV.

The CDR3 DNA sequence: TGTGCCAGCAGCTTAAGAACAGGGGGAGAAGGAAAGCATTTT. This codes for CASSLRTGGEGKHF. The chain has TRBV7-2 and TRBJ1-5; 8 positions agree with TRBD1. Germline CDR1 reads SGHTA; CDR2 reads FQGNSA. The trim removed 2 bases at V and 14 bases at J, leaving 11 bases unmatched. CDR3 size: 14 residues.

CDR3 DNA: TGTGCCAGTAGTACTCTCGGACTAGCGGGGGGCGGGACAGATACGCAGTATTTT. It specifies CASSTLGLAGGGTDTQYF. The chain carries TRBV19 and TRBJ2-3; 14 bases fit TRBD2. The CDR3 covers 18 residues. Germline V gives CDR1 LNHDA, CDR2 SQIVND (reference sequence). Trimming took 4 bases from V and 3 from J; bases not matched to a gene: 9. The entire variable domain, with the rest obtained from reference TRBV19 and TRBJ2-3, is as follows: DGGITQSPKYLFRKEGQNVTLSCEQNLNHDAMYWYRQDPGQGLRLIYYSQIVNDFQKGDIAEGYSVSREKKESFPLTVTSAQKNPTAFYLCASSTLGLAGGGTDTQYFGPGTRLTVL.

The CDR3 region is CASGPDRGYTEAFF. CDR3 DNA sequence: TGTGCTAGTGGTCCCGACAGGGGATACACTGAAGCTTTCTTT. V and J are TRBV12-5 and TRBJ1-1, with 8 bases matching TRBD1. Germline trimming cut 5 bases from V and 3 bases from J; bases unmatched to any gene: 5. Germline-derived CDR1 and CDR2 are LGHNT and FRNRAP. The CDR3 loop spans 14 amino acids.

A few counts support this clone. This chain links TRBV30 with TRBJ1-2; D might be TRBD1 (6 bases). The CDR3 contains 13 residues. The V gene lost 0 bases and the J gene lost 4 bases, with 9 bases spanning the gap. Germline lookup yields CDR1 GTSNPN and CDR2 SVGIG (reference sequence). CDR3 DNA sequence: TGTGCCTGGAGTGTACAGGGAAGCTATGGCTACACCTTC. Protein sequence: CAWSVQGSYGYTF.